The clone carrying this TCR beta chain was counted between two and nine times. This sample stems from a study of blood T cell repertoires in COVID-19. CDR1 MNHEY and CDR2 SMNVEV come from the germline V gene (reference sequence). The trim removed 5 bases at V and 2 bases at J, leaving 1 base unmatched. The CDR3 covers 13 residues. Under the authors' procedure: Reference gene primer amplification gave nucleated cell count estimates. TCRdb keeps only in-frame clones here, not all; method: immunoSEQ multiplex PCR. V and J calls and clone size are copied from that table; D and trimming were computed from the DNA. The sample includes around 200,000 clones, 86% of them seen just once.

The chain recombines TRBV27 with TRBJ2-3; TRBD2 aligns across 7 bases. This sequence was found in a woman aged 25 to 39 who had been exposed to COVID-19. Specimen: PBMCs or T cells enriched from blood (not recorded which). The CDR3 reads CASSREATDTQYF. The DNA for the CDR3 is TGTGCCAGCAGTCGGGAGGCCACAGATACGCAGTATTTT.